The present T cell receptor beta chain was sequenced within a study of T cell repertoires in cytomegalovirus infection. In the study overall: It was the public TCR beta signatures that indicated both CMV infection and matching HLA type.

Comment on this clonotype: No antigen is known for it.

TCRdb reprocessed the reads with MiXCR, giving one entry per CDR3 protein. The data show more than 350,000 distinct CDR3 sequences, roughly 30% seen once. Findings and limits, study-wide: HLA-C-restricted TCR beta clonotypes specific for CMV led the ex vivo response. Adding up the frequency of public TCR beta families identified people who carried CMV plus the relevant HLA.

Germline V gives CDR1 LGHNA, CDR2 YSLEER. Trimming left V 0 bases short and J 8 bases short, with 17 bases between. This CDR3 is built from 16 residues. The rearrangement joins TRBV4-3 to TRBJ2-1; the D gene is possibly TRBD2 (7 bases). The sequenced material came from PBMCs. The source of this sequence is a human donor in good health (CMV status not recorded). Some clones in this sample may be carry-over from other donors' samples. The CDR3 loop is CASSQDQGGGVYEQFF. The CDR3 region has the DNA TGCGCCAGCAGCCAAGATCAAGGGGGGGGCGTCTATGAGCAGTTCTTC.